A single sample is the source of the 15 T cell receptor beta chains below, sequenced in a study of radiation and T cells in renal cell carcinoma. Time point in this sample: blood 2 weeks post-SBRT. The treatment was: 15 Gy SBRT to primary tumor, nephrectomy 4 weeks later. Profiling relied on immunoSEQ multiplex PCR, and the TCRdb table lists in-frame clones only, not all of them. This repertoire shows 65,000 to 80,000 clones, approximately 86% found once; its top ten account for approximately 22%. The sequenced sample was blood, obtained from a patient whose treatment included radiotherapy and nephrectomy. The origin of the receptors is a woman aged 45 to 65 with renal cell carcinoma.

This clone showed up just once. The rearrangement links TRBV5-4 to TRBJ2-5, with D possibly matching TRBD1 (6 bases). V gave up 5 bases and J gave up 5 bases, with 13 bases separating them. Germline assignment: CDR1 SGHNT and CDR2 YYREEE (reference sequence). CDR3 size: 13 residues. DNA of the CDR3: TGTGCCAGCAGGGTTGGGGGCGGGGAGACCCAGTACTTC. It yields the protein CASRVGGGETQYF.

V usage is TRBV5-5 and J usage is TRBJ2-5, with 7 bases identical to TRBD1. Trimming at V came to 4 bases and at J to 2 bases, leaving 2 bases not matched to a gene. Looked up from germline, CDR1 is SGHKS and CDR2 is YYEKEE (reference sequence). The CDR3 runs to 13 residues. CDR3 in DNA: TGTGCCAGCAGCCGGGGACAGCAAGAGACCCAGTACTTC. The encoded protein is CASSRGQQETQYF.

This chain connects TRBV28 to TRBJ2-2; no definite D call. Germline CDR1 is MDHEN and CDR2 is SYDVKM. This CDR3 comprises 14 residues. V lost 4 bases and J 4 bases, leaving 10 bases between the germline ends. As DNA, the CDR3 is TGTGCCAGCAGTTCCCCCCCCAGCACCGGGGAGCTGTTTTTT. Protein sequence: CASSSPPSTGELFF.

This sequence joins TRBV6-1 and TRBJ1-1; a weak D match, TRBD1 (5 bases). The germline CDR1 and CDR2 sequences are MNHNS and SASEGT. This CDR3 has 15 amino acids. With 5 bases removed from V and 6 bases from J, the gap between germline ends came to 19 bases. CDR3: CASSHNRLESAEAFF. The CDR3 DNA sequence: TGTGCCAGCAGTCATAACAGGTTGGAGAGCGCTGAAGCTTTCTTT.

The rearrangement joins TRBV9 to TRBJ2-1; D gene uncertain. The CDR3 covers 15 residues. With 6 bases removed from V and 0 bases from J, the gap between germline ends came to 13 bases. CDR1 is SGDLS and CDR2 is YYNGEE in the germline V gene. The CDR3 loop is CASTVDPNSYNEQFF. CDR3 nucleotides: TGTGCCAGCACCGTTGACCCGAACTCCTACAATGAGCAGTTCTTC.

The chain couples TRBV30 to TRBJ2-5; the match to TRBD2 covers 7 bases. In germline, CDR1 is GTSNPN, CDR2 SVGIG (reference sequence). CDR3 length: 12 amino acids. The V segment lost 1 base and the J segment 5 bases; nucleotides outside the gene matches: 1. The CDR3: CAWSEAGETQYF. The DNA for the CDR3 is TGTGCCTGGAGTGAAGCGGGGGAGACCCAGTACTTC. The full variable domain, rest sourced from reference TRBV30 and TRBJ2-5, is SQTIHQWPATLVQPVGSPLSLECTVEGTSNPNLYWYRQAAGRGLQLLFYSVGIGQISSEVPQNLSASRPQDRQFILSSKKLLLSDSGFYLCAWSEAGETQYFGPGTRLLVL.

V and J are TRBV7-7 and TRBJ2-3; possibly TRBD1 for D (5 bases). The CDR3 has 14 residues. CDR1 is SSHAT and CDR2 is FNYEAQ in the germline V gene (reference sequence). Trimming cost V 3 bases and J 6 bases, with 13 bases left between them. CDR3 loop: CASSLGQISDTQYF. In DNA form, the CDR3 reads TGTGCCAGCAGCTTGGGGCAGATCAGCGATACGCAGTATTTT.

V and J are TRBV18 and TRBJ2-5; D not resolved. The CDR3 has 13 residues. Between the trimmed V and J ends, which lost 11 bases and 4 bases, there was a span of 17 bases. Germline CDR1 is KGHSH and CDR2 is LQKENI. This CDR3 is CAGALRVGETQYF. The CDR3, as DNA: TGTGCCGGAGCTCTAAGGGTAGGAGAGACCCAGTACTTC.

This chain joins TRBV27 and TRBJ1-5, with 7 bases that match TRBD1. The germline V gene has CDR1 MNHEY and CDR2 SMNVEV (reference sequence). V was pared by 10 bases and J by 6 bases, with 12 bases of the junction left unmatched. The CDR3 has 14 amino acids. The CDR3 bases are TGTGCCACCCAATTGACAGGGAATGTTCAGCCCCAGCATTTT. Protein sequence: CATQLTGNVQPQHF.

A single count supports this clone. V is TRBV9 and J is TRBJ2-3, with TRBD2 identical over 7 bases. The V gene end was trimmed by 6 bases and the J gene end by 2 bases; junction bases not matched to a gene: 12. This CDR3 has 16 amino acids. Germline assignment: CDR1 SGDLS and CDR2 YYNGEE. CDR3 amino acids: CASTPMGGGYTDTQYF. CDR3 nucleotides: TGTGCCAGCACCCCCATGGGGGGGGGATACACAGATACGCAGTATTTT.

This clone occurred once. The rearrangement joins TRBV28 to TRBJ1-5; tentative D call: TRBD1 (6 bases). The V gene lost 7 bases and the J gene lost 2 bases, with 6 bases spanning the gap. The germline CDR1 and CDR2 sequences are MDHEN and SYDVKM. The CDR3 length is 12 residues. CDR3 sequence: CASNRGNQPQHF. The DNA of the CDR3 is TGTGCCAGCAACAGGGGCAATCAGCCCCAGCATTTT.

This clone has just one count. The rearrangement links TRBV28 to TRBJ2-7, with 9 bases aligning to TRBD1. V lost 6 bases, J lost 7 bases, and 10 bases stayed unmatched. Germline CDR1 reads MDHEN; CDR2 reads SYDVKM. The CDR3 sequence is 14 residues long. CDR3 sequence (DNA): TGTGCCAGCAGAAGCCCGGGACAGGGCCGAGAGCAGTACTTC. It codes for CASRSPGQGREQYF.

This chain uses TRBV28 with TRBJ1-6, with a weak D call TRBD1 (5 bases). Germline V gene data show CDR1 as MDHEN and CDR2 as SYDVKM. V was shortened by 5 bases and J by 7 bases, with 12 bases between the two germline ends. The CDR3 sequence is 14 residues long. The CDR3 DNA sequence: TGTGCCAGCAGTAGCCGGGACTCAAATTCACCCCTCCACTTT. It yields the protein CASSSRDSNSPLHF.

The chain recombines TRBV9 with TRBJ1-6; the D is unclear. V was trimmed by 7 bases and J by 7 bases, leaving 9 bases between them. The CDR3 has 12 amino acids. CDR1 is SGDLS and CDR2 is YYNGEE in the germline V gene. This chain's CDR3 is CASASDNSPLHF. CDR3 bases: TGTGCCAGCGCGTCAGACAATTCACCCCTCCACTTT.

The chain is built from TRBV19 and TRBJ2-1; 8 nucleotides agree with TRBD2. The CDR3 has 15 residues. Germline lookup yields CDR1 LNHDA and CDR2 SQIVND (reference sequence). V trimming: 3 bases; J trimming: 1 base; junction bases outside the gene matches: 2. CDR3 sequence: CASSMVAGSYNEQFF. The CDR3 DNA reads TGTGCCAGTAGTATGGTAGCGGGGTCCTACAATGAGCAGTTCTTC.